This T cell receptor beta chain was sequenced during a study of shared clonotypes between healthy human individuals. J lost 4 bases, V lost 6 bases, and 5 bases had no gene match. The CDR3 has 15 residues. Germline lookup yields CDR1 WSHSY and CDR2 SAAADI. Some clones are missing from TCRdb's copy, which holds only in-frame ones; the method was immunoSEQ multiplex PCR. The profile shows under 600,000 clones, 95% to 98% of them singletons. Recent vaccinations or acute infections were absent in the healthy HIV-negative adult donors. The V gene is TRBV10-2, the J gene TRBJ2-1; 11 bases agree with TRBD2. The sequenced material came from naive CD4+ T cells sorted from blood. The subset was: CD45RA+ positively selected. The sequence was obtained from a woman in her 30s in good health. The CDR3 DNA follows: TGCGCCAGCAGGAAGGGACTAGCGGAGTACAATGAGCAGTTCTTC. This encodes CASRKGLAEYNEQFF.